Shown below are 31 T cell receptor beta chains from a single sample sequenced in a study of blood T cell repertoires in COVID-19. Clones were read by immunoSEQ multiplex PCR, and TCRdb kept only the in-frame ones, dropping some. The top ten clones hold 3% to 4% of a sample with some 350,000 clones, around 90% of them seen once. The sample consisted of peripheral blood. The receptors were gathered from a woman under 30 who had recovered from COVID-19.

The V gene is TRBV10-3, the J gene TRBJ2-1, with 7 positions matching TRBD2. This CDR3 contains 15 residues. V dropped 4 bases and J dropped 6; count of bases not matched to a gene: 9. CDR1 and CDR2 from the germline V gene are ENHRY and SYGVKD. Here the CDR3 DNA reads TGTGCCATCAGTGGGGGGGGGAACTTCCGCAATGAGCAGTTCTTC. Translating gives CAISGGGNFRNEQFF.

V is TRBV6-2 or TRBV6-3 and J is TRBJ2-7, with 13 nucleotides matching TRBD2. Germline lookup yields CDR1 MNHEY and CDR2 SVGEGT. V trimming: 5 bases; J trimming: 2 bases; junction bases outside the gene matches: 6. CDR3 length: 16 amino acids. CDR3 region: CASSTRGLAGAYEQYV. The CDR3 DNA reads TGTGCCAGCAGTACCCGAGGACTAGCGGGAGCCTACGAGCAGTACGTC.

This clone showed up just once. This chain uses TRBV11-3 with TRBJ1-1, with 11 positions matching TRBD1. Germline assignment: CDR1 SGHNT and CDR2 YENEEA. The J segment lost 10 bases and the V segment lost 1 base, leaving 23 bases of the junction unmatched. The CDR3 totals 20 residues. The DNA for the CDR3 is TGTGCCAGCAGCTTAGGGGTCAATGTGGGGGACAGGGGGAACTGGATGAGAGCTTTCTTT. It yields the protein CASSLGVNVGDRGNWMRAFF. Full variable domain (rest looked up from reference TRBV11-3 and TRBJ1-1): EAGVVQSPRYKIIEKKQPVAFWCNPISGHNTLYWYLQNLGQGPELLIRYENEEAVDDSQLPKDRFSAERLKGVDSTLKIQPAELGDSAVYLCASSLGVNVGDRGNWMRAFFGQGTRLTVV.

The chain is built from TRBV20-1 and TRBJ1-2, with a possible D match to TRBD1 (6 bases). CDR1 is DFQATT and CDR2 is SNEGSKA in the germline V gene (reference sequence). The ends were cut back, 3 bases at V and 1 base at J, with 15 bases in the middle. The CDR3 extends over 15 amino acids. This chain's CDR3 is CSASNSLRGNYGYTF. The CDR3 region has the DNA TGCAGTGCTAGTAACAGCCTCAGGGGTAACTATGGCTACACCTTC.

Concerning this clone itself: A much larger clone differs from this one at a single base, so this may be a read error. This chain connects TRBV27 to TRBJ1-5; TRBD1 agrees at 7 bases. The germline gives CDR1 MNHEY, CDR2 SMNVEV (reference sequence). The CDR3 runs to 14 residues. V lost 3 bases to trimming and J lost 4 bases; unmatched junction nucleotides: 3. CDR3 bases: TGTGCCAGCAGTTTCGCAGGGGGTAATCAGCCCCAGCATTTT. Translating it yields CASSFAGGNQPQHF.

The gene calls are TRBV10-3 and TRBJ2-3; perhaps TRBD1 as D (5 bases). The length of the CDR3 is 14 residues. The germline V and J ends were trimmed by 7 bases and 0 bases, with 11 bases remaining between them. Germline CDR1 is ENHRY and CDR2 is SYGVKD. CDR3 loop: CAIKTGGSTDTQYF. For the CDR3, the DNA is TGTGCCATCAAAACAGGTGGAAGCACAGATACGCAGTATTTT.

V usage is TRBV5-5 and J usage is TRBJ2-1; D is unresolved. From germline, CDR1 is SGHKS and CDR2 YYEKEE (reference sequence). CDR3 length: 14 residues. Trimming stripped 4 bases from V and 7 bases from J, with 15 bases between. CDR3 region: CASSPPPAQNEQFF. The CDR3 nucleotides are TGTGCCAGCAGCCCTCCGCCCGCGCAAAATGAGCAGTTCTTC. Variable domain in full (rest from reference TRBV5-5 and TRBJ2-1): DAGVTQSPTHLIKTRGQQVTLRCSPISGHKSVSWYQQVLGQGPQFIFQYYEKEERGRGNFPDRFSARQFPNYSSELNVNALLLGDSALYLCASSPPPAQNEQFFGPGTRLTVL.

This clone has only one observation. The rearrangement joins TRBV5-6 to TRBJ2-5; TRBD2 might be the D (7 bases). The CDR3 is made up of 13 amino acids. CDR1 and CDR2 from the germline V gene are SGHDT and YYEEEE. Trimming took 5 bases from V and 2 from J, leaving 10 bases between them. The CDR3 loop is CASRGGPQETQYF. The CDR3 coding sequence is TGTGCCAGCAGGGGGGGGCCTCAAGAGACCCAGTACTTC.

The chain uses TRBV24-1 and TRBJ1-2; 8 nucleotides line up with TRBD1. CDR1 KGHDR and CDR2 SFDVKD come from the germline V gene. The CDR3 is 16 amino acids. J was trimmed by 7 bases and V by 4 bases; bases with no gene match: 13. This chain's CDR3 is CATSDRPGTGSVGYTF. The DNA of the CDR3 is TGTGCCACCAGTGACCGTCCCGGGACAGGATCGGTTGGCTACACCTTC.

Of note for this clone: A read error may produce the germline difference seen at one junction end. V usage is TRBV12-3 or TRBV12-4 and J usage is TRBJ2-2; D may be TRBD1 (5 bases). The CDR3 has 13 amino acids. As DNA, the CDR3 is TGTGCCAGCAGTTTGCCCCCTAAACAGGAGTTGTTTTTT. This sequence encodes CASSLPPKQELFF.

The sample holds one count of this clone. This chain joins TRBV10-3 and TRBJ1-6; TRBD1 matches at 9 bases. CDR3 length: 16 residues. The junction had 5 bases not matched to a gene; V was cut back by 1 base and J by 7 bases. Per germline, CDR1 ENHRY and CDR2 SYGVKD. This CDR3 is CAISEFRDRDNSPLHF. DNA for the CDR3: TGTGCCATCAGTGAGTTTCGGGACAGGGACAATTCACCCCTCCACTTT.

The rearrangement links TRBV21-1 to TRBJ2-7; the D call in the table, TRBD2, was not verified against the DNA. TRBV21-1 is a recognized pseudogene. The CDR3 spans 15 residues. CDR3 coding DNA: TGTGCCAGCAGCTGCCATCCTAGCCGACATCGAGAGCAGTACGTC. Amino acid sequence: CASSCHPSRHREQYV.

This chain uses TRBV10-3 with TRBJ2-1, with D tentatively TRBD2 (6 bases). Germline CDR1 reads ENHRY; CDR2 reads SYGVKD. V was shortened by 2 bases and J by 12 bases, with 14 bases between the two germline ends. CDR3 length equals 13 residues. The CDR3 protein is CAISEGGLPGQFF. DNA for the CDR3: TGTGCCATCAGTGAGGGGGGACTCCCTGGGCAGTTCTTC.

This chain joins TRBV5-4 and TRBJ2-5; a possible D gene is TRBD1 (6 bases). Looked up from germline, CDR1 is SGHNT and CDR2 is YYREEE (reference sequence). CDR3 length: 15 amino acids. V was trimmed by 3 bases and J by 1 base, leaving 13 bases between them. The CDR3 DNA sequence: TGTGCCAGCAGCTCCAACCAGGGGATCCAAGAGACCCAGTACTTC. Translation: CASSSNQGIQETQYF.

In DNA, the CDR3 is TGTGCCAGCAGCCTAGGTAGCGGGAGTTGGACAGATACGCAGTATTTT. This codes for CASSLGSGSWTDTQYF. J is TRBJ2-3 and V is TRBV7-2; TRBD2 matches at 9 bases. V lost 5 bases and J lost 3; bases outside the gene matches: 9. This CDR3 has 16 amino acids. CDR1 is SGHTA, CDR2 FQGNSA, per germline.

The chain employs TRBV4-3 and TRBJ2-5; D not certain. The CDR3 runs 13 residues. Germline V gene data show CDR1 as LGHNA and CDR2 as YSLEER. Between the trimmed V and J ends, which lost 5 bases and 0 bases, there was a span of 7 bases. CDR3 in amino acids: CASSLAYQETQYF. Written as DNA, the CDR3 is TGCGCCAGCAGCTTAGCCTACCAAGAGACCCAGTACTTC.

The table lists this clone with a count of one. The chain recombines TRBV2 with TRBJ1-2, with D tentatively TRBD1 (6 bases). Germline CDR1 is SNHLY and CDR2 is FYNNEI. CDR3 length: 13 residues. Trimming removed 4 bases at V and 8 bases at J, with 14 bases between. This CDR3 reads CASSVGTPRGYTF. The CDR3 region has the DNA TGTGCCAGCAGTGTAGGGACACCGCGGGGCTACACCTTC.

This sequence joins TRBV28 and TRBJ2-5; 10 bases line up with TRBD1. The V gene's germline CDR1 is MDHEN and CDR2 SYDVKM. Germline trimming cut 5 bases from V and 6 bases from J; bases unmatched to any gene: 3. CDR3 length equals 13 residues. The CDR3 spells CASSGTGEKTQYF. Here the CDR3 DNA reads TGTGCCAGCAGTGGGACAGGGGAAAAGACCCAGTACTTC.

This rearrangement joins TRBV20-1 to TRBJ2-1; D might be TRBD2 (6 bases). The CDR3 is 14 amino acids. Trimming shortened V by 3 bases and J by 8 bases, and 17 bases separated the two germline ends. CDR1 DFQATT and CDR2 SNEGSKA come from the germline V gene (reference sequence). The CDR3 nucleotides read TGCAGTGCTAGTCAAGGAGGGCTACGTGATGAGCAGTTCTTC. It specifies CSASQGGLRDEQFF.

This clone was detected once. The chain employs TRBV6-5 and TRBJ1-1; TRBD1 is a possible D gene (6 bases). CDR1 and CDR2 from the germline V gene are MNHEY and SVGAGI. Deletions cut 6 bases from V and 4 bases from J, with 12 bases between. There are 13 residues in the CDR3. The CDR3 sequence: CASRPGVGTEAFF. CDR3 in DNA: TGTGCCAGCAGGCCAGGGGTTGGCACTGAAGCTTTCTTT.

The rearrangement links TRBV4-1 to TRBJ2-1; TRBD2 is a possible D gene (6 bases). Germline-derived CDR1 and CDR2 are MGHRA and YSYEKL. Trimming removed 4 bases at V and 1 base at J, with 17 bases between. The CDR3 runs 17 residues. Written as DNA, the CDR3 is TGCGCCAGCAGCCGCTCAGACGGGAGAGGGTCCTACAATGAGCAGTTCTTC. Protein: CASSRSDGRGSYNEQFF.

CDR3 DNA sequence: TGTGCCAGCAGTTACTCGAGTAACACCGGGGAGCTGTTTTTT. It encodes CASSYSSNTGELFF. The chain has TRBV6-2 or TRBV6-3 and TRBJ2-2, with D hard to call. Trimming pared 0 bases from V and 2 bases from J, leaving 4 bases between. CDR3 length: 14 amino acids. Germline CDR1 MNHEY, CDR2 SVGEGT.

The sample holds one count of this clone. This chain connects TRBV5-1 to TRBJ2-2, with 7 positions matching TRBD2. In germline, CDR1 is SGHRS, CDR2 YFSETQ. CDR3 length: 15 residues. J lost 0 bases, V lost 4 bases, and 3 bases had no gene match. CDR3 bases: TGCGCCAGCAGCCCCGGGAGGACGAACACCGGGGAGCTGTTTTTT. This sequence encodes CASSPGRTNTGELFF.

The genes are TRBV6-2 or TRBV6-3 and TRBJ1-5; D unclear. CDR1 MNHEY and CDR2 SVGEGT come from the germline V gene. The CDR3 loop spans 15 amino acids. V gave up 6 bases and J gave up 7 bases, with 19 bases separating them. Here the CDR3 reads CASSPGLRNGQPQHF. The CDR3 DNA reads TGTGCCAGCAGCCCCGGACTCCGAAACGGGCAGCCCCAGCATTTT.

The rearrangement links TRBV12-3 or TRBV12-4 to TRBJ1-2; the D is unclear. V lost 6 bases and J lost 0, with 8 bases in between. The CDR3 contains 13 residues. CDR3 sequence: CASRKRSNYGYTF. In nucleotides, the CDR3 is TGTGCCAGCAGAAAACGGTCTAACTATGGCTACACCTTC.

The CDR3 nucleotides read TGTGCCAGCAGCTTGAAGCGGTCAACCGGGGAGCTGTTTTTT. This encodes CASSLKRSTGELFF. This chain links TRBV7-2 with TRBJ2-2; the D gene is possibly TRBD2 (5 bases). Trimming took off 3 bases at V and 5 bases at J, with 10 bases between the two ends. This CDR3 has 14 amino acids. The germline CDR1 and CDR2 sequences are SGHTA and FQGNSA. Full variable domain (rest looked up from reference TRBV7-2 and TRBJ2-2): GAGVSQSPSNKVTEKGKDVELRCDPISGHTALYWYRQSLGQGLEFLIYFQGNSAPDKSGLPSDRFSAERTGGSVSTLTIQRTQQEDSAVYLCASSLKRSTGELFFGEGSRLTVL.

The chain couples TRBV7-2 to TRBJ2-1; 8 positions match TRBD2. Per the germline V gene, CDR1 is SGHTA and CDR2 is FQGNSA. The V gene end was trimmed by 5 bases and the J gene end by 1 base; junction bases not matched to a gene: 4. This CDR3 spans 15 amino acids. The CDR3 bases are TGTGCCAGCAGCCTGGGACTAGAATCCTACAATGAGCAGTTCTTC. It encodes CASSLGLESYNEQFF. The complete variable domain, with remaining parts taken from reference TRBV7-2 and TRBJ2-1, reads GAGVSQSPSNKVTEKGKDVELRCDPISGHTALYWYRQSLGQGLEFLIYFQGNSAPDKSGLPSDRFSAERTGGSVSTLTIQRTQQEDSAVYLCASSLGLESYNEQFFGPGTRLTVL.

CDR3 protein: CASSSGLAGFSEQFF. The CDR3 DNA reads TGTGCCAGCAGCTCGGGACTAGCGGGGTTCTCTGAGCAGTTCTTC. The V call is TRBV7-2, the J call TRBJ2-1, with 13 bases matching TRBD2. Per the germline V gene, CDR1 is SGHTA and CDR2 is FQGNSA. The CDR3 sequence is 15 residues long. Trimming at V came to 4 bases and at J to 9 bases, leaving 6 bases not matched to a gene.

The V call is TRBV7-2, the J call TRBJ2-2, with D tentatively TRBD1 (5 bases). Trimming took off 3 bases at V and 4 bases at J, with 15 bases between the two ends. CDR3 length equals 16 residues. Germline V gene lookup returns CDR1 SGHTA and CDR2 FQGNSA. In DNA form, the CDR3 reads TGTGCCAGCAGCTTCTTGACAGTGGATGTCACCGGGGAGCTGTTTTTT. Its protein is CASSFLTVDVTGELFF.

The chain is built from TRBV24-1 and TRBJ1-1; no clear D gene. CDR1 is KGHDR, CDR2 SFDVKD, per germline. Trimming took off 5 bases at V and 1 base at J, with 13 bases between the two ends. The CDR3 covers 15 residues. CDR3 bases: TGTGCCACCAGTGCTGTAGATACGGGGAACACTGAAGCTTTCTTT. This codes for CATSAVDTGNTEAFF.

This chain joins TRBV24-1 and TRBJ1-1; D is unclear. V was trimmed by 3 bases and J by 3 bases, leaving 7 bases between them. The CDR3 covers 13 residues. Germline V CDR1 and CDR2: KGHDR, SFDVKD. The CDR3 here is CATSDIYYTEAFF. The CDR3 DNA reads TGTGCCACCAGTGATATATATTACACTGAAGCTTTCTTT.